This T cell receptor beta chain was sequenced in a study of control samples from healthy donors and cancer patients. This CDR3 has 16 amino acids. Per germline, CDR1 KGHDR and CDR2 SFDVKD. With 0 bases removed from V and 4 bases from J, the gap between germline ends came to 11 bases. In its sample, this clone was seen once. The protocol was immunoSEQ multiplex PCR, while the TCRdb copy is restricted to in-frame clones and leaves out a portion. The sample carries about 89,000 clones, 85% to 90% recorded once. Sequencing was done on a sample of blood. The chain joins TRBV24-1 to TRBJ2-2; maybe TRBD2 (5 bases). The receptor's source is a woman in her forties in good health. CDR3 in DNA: TGTGCCACCAGTGATTTGGCGGGCTTTAGCACCGGGGAGCTGTTTTTT. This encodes CATSDLAGFSTGELFF.